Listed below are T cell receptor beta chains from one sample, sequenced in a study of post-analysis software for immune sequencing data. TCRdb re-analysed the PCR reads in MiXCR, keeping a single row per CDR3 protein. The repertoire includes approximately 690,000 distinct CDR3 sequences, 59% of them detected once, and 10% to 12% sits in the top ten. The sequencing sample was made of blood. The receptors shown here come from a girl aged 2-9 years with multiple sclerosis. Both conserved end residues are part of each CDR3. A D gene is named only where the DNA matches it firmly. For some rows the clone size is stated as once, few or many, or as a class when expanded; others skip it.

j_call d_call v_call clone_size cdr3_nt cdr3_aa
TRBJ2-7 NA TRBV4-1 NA TGCGCCAGCAGCCCCGTCGGGGGCGGCTACGAGCAGTACTTC CASSPVGGGYEQYF
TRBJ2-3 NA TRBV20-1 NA TGCAGTGCTGGGAGAGGACTTTCTAGCACAGATACGCAGTATTTT CSAGRGLSSTDTQYF
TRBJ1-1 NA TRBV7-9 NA TGTGCCAGCAGGGACTCTTACACTGAAGCTTTCTTT CASRDSYTEAFF
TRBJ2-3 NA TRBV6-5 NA TGTGCCAGCAGCTCCGGGACCGCGAACTCAGATACGCAGTATTTT CASSSGTANSDTQYF
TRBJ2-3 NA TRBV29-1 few TGCAGCGTTGGAGAAACGGGATTCACAGATACGCAGTATTTT CSVGETGFTDTQYF
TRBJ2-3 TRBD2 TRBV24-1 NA TGTGCCACCAGTGCCCCCGGGAGGGGAGATACGCAGTATTTT CATSAPGRGDTQYF
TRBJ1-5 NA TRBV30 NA TGTGCCTGGACACCGGGACGGGGTCAGCCCCAGCATTTT CAWTPGRGQPQHF
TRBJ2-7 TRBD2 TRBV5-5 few TGTGCCAGCAGCTTCGAACTAGCGGAAATTTACGAGCAGTACTTC CASSFELAEIYEQYF
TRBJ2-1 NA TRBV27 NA TGTGCCAGCAGTAGTCTTGAGGCGGTTTCCTACAATGAGCAGTTCTTC CASSSLEAVSYNEQFF
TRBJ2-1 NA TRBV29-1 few TGCAGCGTTGACCCCGGGGGCGCGAGCGATGAGCAGTTCTTC CSVDPGGASDEQFF